These T cell receptor beta chains were read from a single sample in a study of blood T cells in healthy people across ages. Each CDR3 protein is one row after TCRdb ran MiXCR on the 5' RACE reads. The data contain 870,000 or so distinct CDR3 sequences, under 30% of them seen just once; the ten biggest clones take up roughly a sixth. What was sequenced was blood. These receptors all come from a woman aged 80 or older in good health. The CDR3 runs from the conserved cysteine through the conserved F or W. The D gene is left open where the match is weak. Clone size is stated in some rows and not others, as once, few, many or a class when expanded.

>TRBJ2-1|TRBV5-1|TRBD2|many
CASSLPETSGGLDEQFF
TGCGCCAGCAGCTTGCCGGAAACTAGCGGGGGGTTAGATGAGCAGTTCTTC
>TRBJ1-5|TRBV19|TRBD1|-
CATISGTGINQPQHF
TGTGCCACCATCTCGGGGACAGGGATAAATCAGCCCCAGCATTTT
>TRBJ2-1|TRBV29-1|-|-
CSGISVNEQFF
TGCAGCGGGATTAGCGTCAATGAGCAGTTCTTC
>TRBJ2-7|TRBV7-2|TRBD2|many
CASSLTAGALNQKEQYF
TGTGCCAGCAGCTTAACAGCGGGGGCCCTCAATCAAAAAGAGCAGTACTTC
>TRBJ1-5|TRBV20-1|-|many
CSAREPKLNQPQHF
TGCAGTGCTAGAGAACCCAAACTTAATCAGCCCCAGCATTTT
>TRBJ2-6|TRBV20-1|TRBD1|-
CSAIQGAPSGANVLTF
TGCAGTGCTATTCAGGGGGCTCCCTCTGGGGCCAACGTCCTGACTTTC
>TRBJ2-2|TRBV4-3|TRBD2|-
CASSPHPLGGTGELFF
TGCGCCAGCAGCCCCCATCCCCTGGGGGGGACCGGGGAGCTGTTTTTT
>TRBJ1-1|TRBV7-2|TRBD1|-
CASSLSDRPAAFF
TGTGCCAGCAGCTTATCGGACAGGCCTGCGGCTTTCTTT
>TRBJ2-1|TRBV6-5|TRBD1|many
CASSRRGQLGNEQFF
TGTGCCAGCAGTCGAAGGGGGCAGCTCGGCAATGAGCAGTTCTTC
>TRBJ2-3|TRBV6-2/TRBV6-3|TRBD2|few
CASSYSRGSGGTTDTQYF
TGTGCCAGCAGTTACTCCAGGGGTAGCGGGGGGACTACAGATACGCAGTATTTT
>TRBJ2-7|TRBV12-3/TRBV12-4|TRBD2|-
CASSLSPGGMYNEQYF
TGTGCCAGCAGTTTAAGTCCGGGGGGAATGTACAATGAGCAGTACTTC
>TRBJ2-5|TRBV10-3|-|many
CAISEIEETQYF
TGTGCCATCAGTGAGATCGAAGAGACCCAGTACTTC
>TRBJ2-5|TRBV7-2|-|-
CASGQNQETQYF
TGTGCCAGCGGTCAGAACCAAGAGACCCAGTACTTC
>TRBJ2-1|TRBV14|TRBD1|few
CASSLQGAQDNEQFF
TGTGCCAGCAGCCTACAGGGGGCACAAGACAATGAGCAGTTCTTC
>TRBJ1-2|TRBV20-1|-|many
CSARDSGGRFNYGYTF
TGCAGTGCTAGAGATAGCGGGGGTCGGTTTAACTATGGCTACACCTTC
>TRBJ1-5|TRBV20-1|TRBD1|many
CSASLRGLSNQPQHF
TGCAGTGCTAGCCTCAGGGGGCTGAGCAATCAGCCCCAGCATTTT
>TRBJ2-3|TRBV6-2/TRBV6-3|TRBD2|many
CASLSGGISDTQYF
TGTGCCAGCTTGAGCGGGGGGATCTCAGATACGCAGTATTTT
>TRBJ2-2|TRBV4-3|-|-
CASSSRRGGGGTGELFF
TGCGCCAGCAGCTCCAGGCGAGGGGGGGGAGGCACCGGGGAGCTGTTTTTT
>TRBJ1-1|TRBV12-3/TRBV12-4|-|few
CASIGSGRKDTEAFF
TGTGCCAGCATAGGGTCGGGGAGGAAGGACACTGAAGCTTTCTTT
>TRBJ1-6|TRBV20-1|-|-
CSAPEGNSPLHF
TGCAGTGCCCCCGAGGGCAATTCACCCCTCCACTTT
>TRBJ1-2|TRBV27|TRBD1|-
CASGPGQGAGYGYTF
TGTGCCAGCGGCCCGGGACAGGGGGCAGGTTATGGCTACACCTTC
>TRBJ2-2|TRBV5-1|TRBD1|-
CASSPPWGDRVTGELFF
TGCGCCAGCAGCCCACCCTGGGGGGACAGGGTCACCGGGGAGCTGTTTTTT
>TRBJ1-1|TRBV25-1|-|-
CASSEAGRQRAFF
TGTGCCAGCAGTGAAGCCGGGAGGCAAAGGGCTTTCTTT
>TRBJ2-3|TRBV11-1|-|many
CASVRGTDTQYF
TGTGCCAGCGTCCGTGGGACGGATACGCAGTATTTT
>TRBJ2-1|TRBV7-2|-|many
CASSRAPLPYNEQFF
TGTGCCAGCAGCCGTGCGCCTCTCCCATACAATGAGCAGTTCTTC
>TRBJ1-2|TRBV24-1|TRBD1|-
CATSGQGGGYTF
TGTGCCACCAGTGGACAGGGAGGAGGCTACACCTTC